This T cell receptor (beta chain) was identified in a study of OX40 agonist ivuxolimab in advanced cancers. Study-level points and caveats: The mean number of expanded clones was higher in CD8+ T cells than in CD4+.

The germline V gene encodes CDR1 MDHEN and CDR2 SYDVKM. The CDR3 runs to 15 residues. The J segment lost 8 bases and the V segment lost 4 bases, leaving 13 bases of the junction unmatched. Baseline was the first blood sampling point, followed by cycle 4 day 1 and cycle 7 day 1. With regard to this clone: Its target is unknown.

TCRdb keeps only in-frame clones here, not all; method: immunoSEQ multiplex PCR. The sample includes about 42,000 clones, 70% to 90% of them seen just once. The chain recombines TRBV28 with TRBJ1-2; 7 nucleotides align to TRBD1. The sequence was collected from an adult with an advanced solid tumor such as melanoma, head and neck, liver or kidney cancer. The specimen was CD4+ or CD8+ T cells sorted from blood, collected in a trial of the OX40 agonist ivuxolimab. The CDR3 loop reads CASSYQMGQPRGYTF. As DNA, the CDR3 is TGTGCCAGCAGTTATCAGATGGGACAGCCGCGGGGCTACACCTTC.